This T cell receptor beta chain is drawn from a study of human T cells and chemical hapten exposure. Losses at the gene ends were 6 bases for V and 8 bases for J; bases not matched to a gene: 7. Germline assignment: CDR1 DFQATT and CDR2 SNEGSKA (reference sequence). This CDR3 is built from 12 residues. Methods used by the authors: Per-sample TCR counts ranged from roughly 23,224 to 750,000, median roughly 98,000. TCRdb used MiXCR to reprocess the RACE reads, holding one entry per CDR3 protein. These V and J calls originate from TCRdb's pipeline instead of the authors' own analysis. The repertoire holds 55,000 to 85,000 distinct CDR3 sequences, with around 10% as singletons. Described time point: patch test 1, 2 weeks after DPC sensitization. Treatment defined: therapeutic diphenylcyclopropenone sensitization with weekly scalp DPC. Blood draws preceded each patch test application. Total RNA came from unfractionated whole blood.

Sequenced here: whole blood, sampled in connection with sensitization to the hapten diphenylcyclopropenone (DPC). The sequence came from a woman between 40 and 55 years old with alopecia areata. Some clones in this sample may be carry-over from other donors' samples. The rearrangement joins TRBV20-1 to TRBJ2-3; TRBD2 agrees at 8 bases. The CDR3: CSAPAGTSTQYF. The DNA for the CDR3 is TGCAGTGCGCCCGCCGGGACTAGTACGCAGTATTTT.